The clone carrying this TCR beta chain was seen many times. The antigen is unknown. Every molecule of TCR cDNA had its own unique molecular identifier. TCRdb re-analysed the 5' RACE reads in MiXCR, keeping a single row per CDR3 protein. The data contain tens of thousands of distinct CDR3 sequences, about 4.4% of them seen just once; the ten biggest clones take up more than 8.5%. The sample originates from a study of spatial heterogeneity in lung cancer. About the research overall: For the average unique TCR and UMI combination, more than 8.5 occurrences appeared in raw reads. Points from the study as a whole: Tumor mutation count correlated with how many alpha and beta TCRs expanded intratumorally.

The germline V gene has CDR1 SEHNR and CDR2 FQNEAQ (reference sequence). The V segment lost 4 bases and the J segment 1 base; nucleotides outside the gene matches: 14. CDR3 length: 19 residues. As to time point: sample taken at primary tumor resection. The cohort: approximately 74 early-stage, untreated non-small cell lung cancer patients. Whole RNA obtained from tumor, nontumor lung or frozen PBMC underwent sequencing without sorting. The genes are TRBV7-9 and TRBJ2-4; TRBD1 matches at 9 bases. The sequencing here drew on lung tumor tissue, taken at surgery. This receptor was identified in a male donor with early-stage non-small cell lung cancer. As DNA, the CDR3 is TGTGCCAGCAGCTCAGCGACAGGGGGTCTTGTTAAGGCCAAAAACATTCAGTACTTC. It is translated as CASSSATGGLVKAKNIQYF.